The 27 T cell receptor beta chains given below trace back to one sample, sequenced in a study of shared clonotypes between healthy human individuals. The data were produced by immunoSEQ multiplex PCR, yet TCRdb's version contains in-frame clones alone and is incomplete. The data contain over a million clones, approximately 97% of them singletons. Sequencing was done on a sample of naive CD4+ T cells sorted from blood. As to subset: CD45RA+ positively selected. The receptors were sampled from a man between 25 and 39 years old in good health.

V usage is TRBV6-1 and J usage is TRBJ2-7; D not certain. The CDR3 contains 15 residues. The V gene lost 2 bases and the J gene lost 3 bases, with 14 bases spanning the gap. Germline V CDR1 and CDR2: MNHNS, SASEGT. CDR3 residues: CASSEPLPVFYEQYF. CDR3 in DNA: TGTGCCAGCAGTGAACCCCTCCCAGTATTCTACGAGCAGTACTTC.

The chain combines TRBV7-2 with TRBJ1-1, with 7 bases identical to TRBD1. Trimming cost V 4 bases and J 6 bases; bases outside gene matches: 5. Germline loops: CDR1 SGHTA, CDR2 FQGNSA. CDR3 length: 13 amino acids. The CDR3 spells CASSSRGRAEAFF. CDR3 coding DNA: TGTGCCAGCAGCTCTAGGGGGCGAGCTGAAGCTTTCTTT.

This rearrangement joins TRBV7-2 to TRBJ2-7; 16 bases match TRBD2. V lost 1 base to trimming and J lost 5 bases; unmatched junction nucleotides: 2. From germline, CDR1 is SGHTA and CDR2 FQGNSA. The CDR3 totals 16 residues. As DNA, the CDR3 is TGTGCCAGCAGCTTAGAGGGACTAGCGGGAGGGCACGAGCAGTACTTC. Amino acid sequence: CASSLEGLAGGHEQYF.

The chain uses TRBV19 and TRBJ2-1; no reliable D call. Germline assignment: CDR1 LNHDA and CDR2 SQIVND (reference sequence). The CDR3 has 12 residues. V lost 5 bases and J 6 bases, leaving 8 bases between the germline ends. CDR3 sequence reads: CASSLVPNEQFF. In nucleotides, the CDR3 is TGTGCCAGTAGTTTAGTACCCAATGAGCAGTTCTTC. The full variable domain, with the rest looked up from reference TRBV19 and TRBJ2-1, is DGGITQSPKYLFRKEGQNVTLSCEQNLNHDAMYWYRQDPGQGLRLIYYSQIVNDFQKGDIAEGYSVSREKKESFPLTVTSAQKNPTAFYLCASSLVPNEQFFGPGTRLTVL.

The rearrangement uses TRBV19 and TRBJ2-3, with D perhaps matching TRBD1 (6 bases). V was trimmed by 5 bases and J by 4 bases, leaving 19 bases between them. The V gene's germline CDR1 is LNHDA and CDR2 SQIVND (reference sequence). This CDR3 contains 16 residues. This chain's CDR3 is CASSYQGTAGADTQYF. The CDR3 DNA reads as TGTGCCAGTAGTTACCAGGGGACGGCGGGCGCAGATACGCAGTATTTT.

V gene TRBV4-1 combines with J gene TRBJ1-5; 9 nucleotides match TRBD1. The junction had 13 bases not matched to a gene; V was cut back by 4 bases and J by 3 bases. The germline gives CDR1 MGHRA, CDR2 YSYEKL. The length of the CDR3 is 18 residues. CDR3 coding DNA: TGCGCCAGCAGCCCCTATCTAGCCGGACAGGGGAACAATCAGCCCCAGCATTTT. Encoded protein: CASSPYLAGQGNNQPQHF.

J is TRBJ1-2 and V is TRBV28; D uncertain. Germline V CDR1 and CDR2: MDHEN, SYDVKM. This CDR3 is 11 amino acids long. V was shortened by 8 bases and J by 8 bases, with 12 bases between the two germline ends. The CDR3 DNA is TGTGCCAGCGCCCGAGTGAGCGGCTACACCTTC. Translated, it gives CASARVSGYTF.

The chain uses TRBV5-1 and TRBJ2-1; 10 nucleotides match TRBD2. Unmatched junction bases numbered 10, after V lost 1 base and J lost 12 bases. CDR3 size: 15 residues. The germline V gene has CDR1 SGHRS and CDR2 YFSETQ. CDR3 sequence reads: CASSLPSGSVFGQFF. CDR3 bases: TGCGCCAGCAGCTTGCCTAGCGGGAGCGTCTTCGGGCAGTTCTTC. Combining the CDR3 with reference TRBV5-1 and TRBJ2-1 gives the whole variable domain KAGVTQTPRYLIKTRGQQVTLSCSPISGHRSVSWYQQTPGQGLQFLFEYFSETQRNKGNFPGRFSGRQFSNSRSEMNVSTLELGDSALYLCASSLPSGSVFGQFFGPGTRLTVL.

The chain couples TRBV19 to TRBJ2-2, with 8 bases aligning to TRBD1. The CDR3 spans 17 residues. Germline-derived CDR1 and CDR2 are LNHDA and SQIVND (reference sequence). V shed 3 bases, J shed 5 bases, and the junction held 11 bases outside the gene matches. The CDR3 DNA is TGTGCCAGTAGTATTCTCAGGGGGCGTTTTTTTACCGGGGAGCTGTTTTTT. It encodes CASSILRGRFFTGELFF.

V gene TRBV10-3 combines with J gene TRBJ2-5, with 8 bases fitting TRBD2. V was pared by 6 bases and J by 5 bases, with 8 bases of the junction left unmatched. The CDR3 runs to 14 residues. In germline, CDR1 is ENHRY, CDR2 SYGVKD. The CDR3 is CAIRDGGVVETQYF. CDR3 DNA sequence: TGTGCCATCAGGGACGGGGGGGTGGTGGAGACCCAGTACTTC.

The chain links TRBV13 to TRBJ2-2; D not certain. The germline CDR1 and CDR2 sequences are PRHDT and FYEKMQ (reference sequence). V lost 5 bases to trimming and J lost 1 base, with 5 bases between them. CDR3 size: 13 residues. The CDR3 nucleotides are TGTGCCAGCAGCCGGGTGAACACCGGGGAGCTGTTTTTT. The encoded protein is CASSRVNTGELFF.

The rearrangement links TRBV5-1 to TRBJ2-1; a weak D match, TRBD2 (6 bases). The CDR3 runs 14 residues. V was cut by 6 bases and J by 1 base, with 11 bases left in between. Per germline, CDR1 SGHRS and CDR2 YFSETQ. CDR3 residues: CASTTGRSYNEQFF. CDR3 bases: TGCGCCAGCACAACTGGGAGGTCCTACAATGAGCAGTTCTTC.

V usage is TRBV7-9 and J usage is TRBJ2-1, with D possibly matching TRBD1 (5 bases). The CDR3 consists of 14 residues. Trimming removed 7 bases at V and 9 bases at J, with 19 bases between. CDR1 and CDR2 (germline): SEHNR, FQNEAQ (reference sequence). CDR3 amino acids: CASNPPRQPPEQFF. The CDR3 nucleotides are TGTGCCAGCAACCCGCCACGACAGCCACCTGAGCAGTTCTTC.

The rearrangement uses TRBV21-1 and TRBJ1-2; no DNA check was done on the table's D call, TRBD1. TRBV21-1 is reported as a pseudogene. There are 13 residues in the CDR3. The CDR3 bases are TGTGCCAGCAGCATTCGACAGGGAGGTGGCTACACCTTC. It is translated as CASSIRQGGGYTF.

J is TRBJ1-5 and V is TRBV27; TRBD1 matches 7 bases. Per the germline V gene, CDR1 is MNHEY and CDR2 is SMNVEV (reference sequence). V lost 5 bases, J lost 0 bases, and 16 bases stayed unmatched. The CDR3 has 19 amino acids. The CDR3 DNA sequence: TGTGCCAGCAGTCACCACGGTGGTCTGACAGGGAATAGCAATCAGCCCCAGCATTTT. It is translated as CASSHHGGLTGNSNQPQHF.

Points on this clone: The sample has other DNA sequences that encode this CDR3 too. The chain uses TRBV5-1 and TRBJ1-5; D is perhaps TRBD1 (5 bases). Per germline, CDR1 SGHRS and CDR2 YFSETQ. This CDR3 contains 13 residues. Between the trimmed V and J ends, which lost 0 bases and 6 bases, there was a span of 7 bases. This chain's CDR3 is CASSLAGGQPQHF. The CDR3 DNA follows: TGCGCCAGCAGCTTGGCGGGGGGTCAGCCCCAGCATTTT. The variable domain in full, with the rest retrieved from reference TRBV5-1 and TRBJ1-5, is KAGVTQTPRYLIKTRGQQVTLSCSPISGHRSVSWYQQTPGQGLQFLFEYFSETQRNKGNFPGRFSGRQFSNSRSEMNVSTLELGDSALYLCASSLAGGQPQHFGDGTRLSIL.

The chain has TRBV28 and TRBJ2-7; 8 bases agree with TRBD2. J was trimmed by 2 bases and V by 3 bases; bases with no gene match: 6. This CDR3 is 15 amino acids long. CDR1 and CDR2 from the germline V gene are MDHEN and SYDVKM. The CDR3 bases are TGTGCCAGCAGTTTCGGGAGCGGGAGACCCTACGAGCAGTACTTC. Amino acids: CASSFGSGRPYEQYF.

This clone was observed a handful of times. The chain has TRBV25-1 and TRBJ2-1; D may be TRBD1 (5 bases). The CDR3 consists of 14 residues. Germline assignment: CDR1 MGHDK and CDR2 SYGVNS. V shed 8 bases and J shed 4 bases, with 15 bases lying between them. Here the CDR3 DNA reads TGTGCCAGCGGCGGAAGGGGAACATACAATGAGCAGTTCTTC. It specifies CASGGRGTYNEQFF.

The genes are TRBV5-4 and TRBJ1-4; D not certain. V was pared by 9 bases and J by 0 bases, with 9 bases between. The V gene's germline CDR1 is SGHNT and CDR2 YYREEE (reference sequence). This CDR3 comprises 13 residues. This CDR3 is CATRTATNEKLFF. CDR3 sequence (DNA): TGTGCCACTAGAACCGCAACTAATGAAAAACTGTTTTTT.

V gene TRBV5-5 combines with J gene TRBJ2-5; no clear D gene. From germline, CDR1 is SGHKS and CDR2 YYEKEE (reference sequence). V was trimmed by 0 bases and J by 1 base, leaving 7 bases between them. This CDR3 is built from 14 residues. The DNA of the CDR3 is TGTGCCAGCAGCTTGGTTTTGGCCCAAGAGACCCAGTACTTC. Encoded protein: CASSLVLAQETQYF.

The chain recombines TRBV7-2 with TRBJ2-7; 8 bases align to TRBD2. The CDR3 has 12 amino acids. J was trimmed by 10 bases and V by 4 bases; bases with no gene match: 6. CDR1 SGHTA and CDR2 FQGNSA come from the germline V gene. In DNA, the CDR3 is TGTGCCAGCAGCTCGGGAGGGGGGGCACAGTACTTC. Amino acid sequence: CASSSGGGAQYF. The full variable domain, with the rest looked up from reference TRBV7-2 and TRBJ2-7, is GAGVSQSPSNKVTEKGKDVELRCDPISGHTALYWYRQSLGQGLEFLIYFQGNSAPDKSGLPSDRFSAERTGGSVSTLTIQRTQQEDSAVYLCASSSGGGAQYFGPGTRLTVT.

The V gene is TRBV12-5, the J gene TRBJ2-7; D is undetermined. The CDR3 extends over 15 amino acids. Germline assignment: CDR1 LGHNT and CDR2 FRNRAP. Trimming took 6 bases from V and 3 from J, leaving 18 bases between them. CDR3 loop: CASGLPLFGRYEQYF. CDR3 DNA sequence: TGTGCTAGTGGCCTACCTTTATTCGGGCGCTACGAGCAGTACTTC.

The V and J genes are TRBV7-9 and TRBJ2-7; 10 positions agree with TRBD1. The CDR3 contains 15 residues. The germline CDR1 and CDR2 sequences are SEHNR and FQNEAQ (reference sequence). The J segment lost 2 bases and the V segment lost 5 bases, leaving 6 bases of the junction unmatched. CDR3 sequence reads: CASSQWDRGTYEQYF. CDR3 in DNA: TGTGCCAGCAGCCAATGGGACAGGGGTACCTACGAGCAGTACTTC.

This chain uses TRBV19 with TRBJ2-1; no firm D call. Germline lookup yields CDR1 LNHDA and CDR2 SQIVND (reference sequence). Trimming cost V 1 base and J 6 bases, with 10 bases left between them. The CDR3 loop spans 14 amino acids. For the CDR3, the DNA is TGTGCCAGTAGTATAGGGGCGGTCCGCAATGAGCAGTTCTTC. Translation gives CASSIGAVRNEQFF.

Regarding this clone: The sample carries other DNA sequences with the same CDR3. This rearrangement joins TRBV28 to TRBJ1-5; D not certain. Looked up from germline, CDR1 is MDHEN and CDR2 is SYDVKM. V lost 5 bases and J lost 0, with 8 bases in between. This CDR3 region has 14 residues. CDR3: CASSLRDSNQPQHF. The CDR3 DNA is TGTGCCAGCAGTCTCCGGGATAGCAATCAGCCCCAGCATTTT.

The CDR3 loop is CASSPSTGLRGEAFF. The CDR3 coding sequence is TGTGCCAGCTCACCATCGACAGGGCTAAGAGGGGAAGCTTTCTTT. This chain uses TRBV18 with TRBJ1-1; 7 nucleotides align to TRBD1. This CDR3 comprises 15 residues. Germline V gene sequence: CDR1 KGHSH, CDR2 LQKENI. J gave up 8 bases and V 2 bases, and 11 bases lay outside the gene matches.

The V gene is TRBV7-9, the J gene TRBJ1-3; D not certain. CDR3 length equals 15 residues. Trimming removed 2 bases from V and 2 bases from J, with 10 bases in between. Per the germline V gene, CDR1 is SEHNR and CDR2 is FQNEAQ (reference sequence). The CDR3 here is CASSLNTRAGNTIYF. DNA for the CDR3: TGTGCCAGCAGCTTAAATACGAGGGCTGGAAACACCATATATTTT.